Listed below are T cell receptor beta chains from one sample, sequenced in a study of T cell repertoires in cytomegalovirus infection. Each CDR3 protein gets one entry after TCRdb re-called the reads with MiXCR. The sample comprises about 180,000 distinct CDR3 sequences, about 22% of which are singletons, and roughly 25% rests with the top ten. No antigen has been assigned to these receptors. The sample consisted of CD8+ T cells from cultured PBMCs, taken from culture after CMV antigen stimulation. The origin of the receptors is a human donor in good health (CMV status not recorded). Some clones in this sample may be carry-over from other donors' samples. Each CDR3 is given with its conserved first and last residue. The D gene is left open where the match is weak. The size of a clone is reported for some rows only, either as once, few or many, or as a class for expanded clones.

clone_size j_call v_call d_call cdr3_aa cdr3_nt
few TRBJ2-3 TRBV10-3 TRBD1 CAISESWSGGTDTQYF TGTGCCATCAGTGAGTCGTGGTCAGGGGGAACAGATACGCAGTATTTT
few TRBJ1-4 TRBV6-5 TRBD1 CASSYTHDRGEKLFF TGTGCCAGCAGTTACACACACGACAGGGGTGAAAAACTGTTTTTT
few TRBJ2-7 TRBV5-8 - CASSLGFEQYF TGTGCCAGCAGCTTGGGGTTCGAGCAGTACTTC
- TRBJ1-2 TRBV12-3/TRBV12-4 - CASKKGAGFYGYTF TGTGCCAGCAAAAAAGGGGCAGGGTTCTATGGCTACACCTTC
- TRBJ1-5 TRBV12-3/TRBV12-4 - CASSFSDSNQPQHF TGTGCCAGCAGTTTCTCCGATAGCAATCAGCCCCAGCATTTT
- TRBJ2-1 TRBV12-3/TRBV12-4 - CASSPGLSYNEQFF TGTGCCAGCAGTCCCGGGCTCTCCTACAATGAGCAGTTCTTC
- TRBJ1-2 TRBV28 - CASISGLGYGYTF TGTGCCAGCATTTCAGGGTTAGGCTATGGCTACACCTTC
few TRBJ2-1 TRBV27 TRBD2 CASSHWQGGNEQFF TGTGCCAGCAGCCATTGGCAGGGAGGGAATGAGCAGTTCTTC
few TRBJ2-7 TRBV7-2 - CASSFGTEQYF TGTGCCAGCAGCTTCGGTACGGAGCAGTACTTC
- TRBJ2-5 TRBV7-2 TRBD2 CASSLLTGGAETQYF TGTGCCAGCAGCCTACTAACGGGGGGTGCGGAGACCCAGTACTTC
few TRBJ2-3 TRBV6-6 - CASSYAPATDTQYF TGTGCCAGCAGTTACGCGCCCGCCACAGATACGCAGTATTTT
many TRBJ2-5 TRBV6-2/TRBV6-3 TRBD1 CASRTGGSMSETQYF TGTGCCAGCAGAACAGGGGGCTCAATGTCGGAGACCCAGTACTTC
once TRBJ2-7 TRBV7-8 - CASSHGPTYEQYF TGTGCCAGCAGCCATGGGCCGACCTACGAGCAGTACTTC
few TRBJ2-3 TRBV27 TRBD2 CASSLWDSGDPRTDTQYF TGTGCCAGCAGTTTATGGGATAGCGGGGACCCTCGTACAGATACGCAGTATTTT